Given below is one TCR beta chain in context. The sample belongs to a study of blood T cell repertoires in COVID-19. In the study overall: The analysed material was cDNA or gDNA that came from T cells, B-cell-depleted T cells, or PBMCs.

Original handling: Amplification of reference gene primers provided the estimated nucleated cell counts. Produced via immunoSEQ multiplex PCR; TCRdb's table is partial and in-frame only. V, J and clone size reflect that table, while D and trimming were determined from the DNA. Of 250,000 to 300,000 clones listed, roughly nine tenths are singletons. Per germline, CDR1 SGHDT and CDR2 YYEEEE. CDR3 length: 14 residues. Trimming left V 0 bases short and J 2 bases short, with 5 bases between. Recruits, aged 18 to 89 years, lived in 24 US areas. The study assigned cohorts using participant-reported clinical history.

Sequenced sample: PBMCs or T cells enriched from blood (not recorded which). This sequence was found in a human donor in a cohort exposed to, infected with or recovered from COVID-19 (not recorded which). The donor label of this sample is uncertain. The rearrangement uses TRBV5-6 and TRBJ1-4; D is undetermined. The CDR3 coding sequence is TGTGCCAGCAGCTTGGTCGGTACTAATGAAAAACTGTTTTTT. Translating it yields CASSLVGTNEKLFF.